Presented here are 28 T cell receptor beta chains from one specimen sequenced in a study of monozygotic twins with inflammatory bowel disease. TCRdb reworked the 5' RACE reads into one entry per CDR3 protein, no DNA. This repertoire comprises about 330,000 distinct CDR3 sequences; its ten largest clones make up approximately 2%. Sequenced material: blood. The origin of the receptors is a human donor with ulcerative colitis or Crohn's disease, or a healthy co-twin of an affected twin (not recorded which).

This rearrangement joins TRBV15 to TRBJ2-1; as DNA is missing, the TRBD2 call by TCRdb cannot be tested. The germline V gene has CDR1 LNHNV and CDR2 YYDKDF (reference sequence). This CDR3 spans 16 amino acids. The chain's CDR3 is CATSDFPGLLSDEQFF.

The chain combines TRBV4-3 with TRBJ1-1. Germline V gene lookup returns CDR1 LGHNA and CDR2 YSLEER. The CDR3 covers 14 residues. CDR3 protein: CASSQRTQNTEAFF.

V and J are TRBV29-1 and TRBJ2-3; TCRdb's D call of TRBD1 is untestable without DNA. This CDR3 comprises 14 residues. The V gene's germline CDR1 is SQVTM and CDR2 ANQGSEA. This CDR3 reads CSVGTGLSTDTQYF.

CDR3 sequence reads: CASGRGPYNEQFF. The chain is built from TRBV7-8 and TRBJ2-1. In germline, CDR1 is SGHVS, CDR2 FQNEAQ. The CDR3 sequence is 13 residues long.

The V call is TRBV27, the J call TRBJ1-2. Germline V gene lookup returns CDR1 MNHEY and CDR2 SMNVEV (reference sequence). The CDR3 has 11 residues. The CDR3: CASSFNYGYTF.

The J gene is TRBJ2-7, the V gene TRBV6-1; with no DNA, the TCRdb D assignment of TRBD1 cannot be verified. Germline V gene sequence: CDR1 MNHNS, CDR2 SASEGT. This CDR3 comprises 14 residues. CDR3 in amino acids: CASSDTGGVYEQYF.

The chain links TRBV5-1 to TRBJ2-5; there is no DNA to check the TCRdb D call of TRBD2. This CDR3 has 15 residues. Germline CDR1 SGHRS, CDR2 YFSETQ. The CDR3 sequence is CASSTTSGPRETQYF.

The chain is built from TRBV4-1 and TRBJ2-1; without DNA, the TCRdb call of TRBD2 cannot be checked. This CDR3 contains 20 residues. CDR1 and CDR2 from the germline V gene are MGHRA and YSYEKL. CDR3 in amino acids: CASSQDPGLLLISSYNEQFF.

The rearrangement joins TRBV19 to TRBJ2-2; the D call from TCRdb, TRBD1, cannot be confirmed without DNA. The CDR3 runs to 16 residues. Germline V CDR1 and CDR2: LNHDA, SQIVND (reference sequence). The CDR3 reads CASSPWDRANTGELFF.

This chain uses TRBV5-1 with TRBJ1-5. The CDR3 runs to 14 residues. CDR1 is SGHRS, CDR2 YFSETQ, per germline. The CDR3 reads CASSSGPSNQPQHF.

The chain links TRBV27 to TRBJ2-5; lacking DNA, the TRBD1 call made by TCRdb goes unchecked. There are 13 residues in the CDR3. CDR1 is MNHEY, CDR2 SMNVEV, per germline (reference sequence). The CDR3 spells CASSSHRGETQYF.

The CDR3: CASSPPGGAWHGYTF. This chain links TRBV12-3 or TRBV12-4 with TRBJ1-2; TCRdb reports TRBD1, a call that lacks DNA to check it against. The CDR3 spans 15 residues.

V and J are TRBV20-1 and TRBJ2-2. This CDR3 is 12 amino acids long. The V gene's germline CDR1 is DFQATT and CDR2 SNEGSKA (reference sequence). The chain's CDR3 is CSARAGTGELFF.

The chain's CDR3 is CASSPPLAGTNTGELFF. J is TRBJ2-2 and V is TRBV5-1; TCRdb designates TRBD2, a call that cannot be tested without DNA. The CDR3 is 17 residues long. The V gene's germline CDR1 is SGHRS and CDR2 YFSETQ. Using reference TRBV5-1 and TRBJ2-2 for the parts outside the CDR3, the full variable domain is KAGVTQTPRYLIKTRGQQVTLSCSPISGHRSVSWYQQTPGQGLQFLFEYFSETQRNKGNFPGRFSGRQFSNSRSEMNVSTLELGDSALYLCASSPPLAGTNTGELFFGEGSRLTVL.

The chain carries TRBV28 and TRBJ2-6; the TCRdb call, TRBD1, lacks DNA for checking. Germline loops: CDR1 MDHEN, CDR2 SYDVKM. The CDR3 consists of 17 residues. CDR3 sequence: CASTETGPISGANVLTF.

The rearrangement joins TRBV20-1 to TRBJ1-2; checking the TCRdb D call of TRBD1 is not possible without DNA. Germline CDR1 is DFQATT and CDR2 is SNEGSKA (reference sequence). The CDR3 has 15 amino acids. CDR3 amino acids: CSADGSFRGNYGYTF.

The genes are TRBV25-1 and TRBJ1-1; TCRdb proposes TRBD1, but this gene call is untestable without DNA. Germline lookup yields CDR1 MGHDK and CDR2 SYGVNS. The CDR3 length is 14 residues. The CDR3: CASSDSTGKTEAFF.

The chain has TRBV11-1 and TRBJ2-1; the TRBD1 assignment by TCRdb is unverifiable without DNA. Germline loops: CDR1 SGHAT, CDR2 FQDESV (reference sequence). This CDR3 is 19 amino acids long. CDR3 region: CASSPKPGVAGFWYNEQFF.

The chain uses TRBV6-1 and TRBJ2-1; TCRdb's D call, TRBD1, is unchecked because there is no DNA. The CDR3 length is 15 residues. CDR1 is MNHNS and CDR2 is SASEGT in the germline V gene. CDR3 sequence: CASREGGSAYNEQFF.

The rearrangement joins TRBV20-1 to TRBJ2-5. Germline V gene lookup returns CDR1 DFQATT and CDR2 SNEGSKA (reference sequence). This CDR3 contains 14 residues. CDR3 residues: CSARVLDGKETQYF.

This chain uses TRBV27 with TRBJ2-2; the D gene TCRdb calls, TRBD1, cannot be checked with no DNA. The CDR3 has 16 amino acids. Germline-derived CDR1 and CDR2 are MNHEY and SMNVEV (reference sequence). CDR3 loop: CASAQARAPNTGELFF.

CDR3 region: CASSNAPASGNNEQFF. The chain carries TRBV19 and TRBJ2-1; the TCRdb D gene call, TRBD2, has no DNA to confirm it. Germline V gene data show CDR1 as LNHDA and CDR2 as SQIVND (reference sequence). The CDR3 length is 16 residues.

The genes are TRBV29-1 and TRBJ2-3; no DNA is available, so the TRBD1 call from TCRdb remains unchecked. This CDR3 has 12 residues. Germline CDR1 SQVTM, CDR2 ANQGSEA. CDR3 sequence: CSGRSNGNTQYF.

The V gene is TRBV12-3 or TRBV12-4, the J gene TRBJ2-7; TCRdb's D gene call, TRBD1, goes unchecked for lack of DNA. The CDR3 contains 16 residues. The CDR3: CASSSWLGGSSYEQYF.

CDR3 sequence: CAWGIRTGGNSPLHF. This chain links TRBV30 with TRBJ1-6; without DNA, the TCRdb call of TRBD1 cannot be checked. Germline V gives CDR1 GTSNPN, CDR2 SVGIG (reference sequence). The CDR3 sequence is 15 residues long.

This chain connects TRBV20-1 to TRBJ2-1; the TCRdb D gene call, TRBD2, has no DNA to confirm it. This CDR3 comprises 14 residues. Per the germline V gene, CDR1 is DFQATT and CDR2 is SNEGSKA (reference sequence). CDR3 sequence: CRLGTINSYNEQFF.

This sequence joins TRBV7-2 and TRBJ2-5. Germline CDR1 and CDR2: SGHTA and FQGNSA. The CDR3 sequence is 13 residues long. CDR3 region: CANRLAGQETQYF.

This chain connects TRBV5-4 to TRBJ2-5; lacking DNA, the TRBD1 call made by TCRdb goes unchecked. Germline V gene lookup returns CDR1 SGHNT and CDR2 YYREEE (reference sequence). The CDR3 runs 13 residues. Here the CDR3 reads CASSHPGTGQRYF.